The 24 T cell receptor beta chains below were found in one sample sequenced in a study of CXCR3-negative and CXCR3-positive naive CD8 T cells. Study-level points and caveats: Naive cells positive for CXCR3 carried more hydrophobic TRB CDR3s than CXCR3-negative ones.

No antigen is known for these receptors. Carrying UMI labels, the TRB cDNA libraries were prepared through 5' RACE. TCRdb reprocessed the 5' RACE reads and keeps a single row for each CDR3 protein, giving no DNA. This table lists under 60,000 distinct CDR3 sequences. Material: naive CXCR3+ CD8+ T cells from blood. Stated subset: CD45RO-CCR7+CD27+CD95- naive CD8+ T cells expressing CXCR3 (TNR3+). Receptor source: a human donor in good health. Some clones in this sample may be carry-over from other donors' samples.

The V and J genes are TRBV29-1 and TRBJ2-1; checking the TCRdb D call of TRBD2 is not possible without DNA. This CDR3 has 14 amino acids. The germline V gene encodes CDR1 SQVTM and CDR2 ANQGSEA. The CDR3: CSVVWLATFYEQFF.

This chain links TRBV6-2 or TRBV6-3 with TRBJ1-1. The CDR3 has 13 residues. Germline V gene sequence: CDR1 MNHEY, CDR2 SVGEGT. The CDR3 region is CASRLWSNTEAFF.

The rearrangement links TRBV28 to TRBJ1-1. Germline lookup yields CDR1 MDHEN and CDR2 SYDVKM. This CDR3 has 16 amino acids. The CDR3 sequence: CASSLPPGGEAPEAFF.

V gene TRBV29-1 combines with J gene TRBJ2-5; TCRdb picks TRBD1, but there is no DNA to check that call. This CDR3 spans 14 amino acids. Germline lookup yields CDR1 SQVTM and CDR2 ANQGSEA. The CDR3 is CSVKRQGSQETQYF.

The gene calls are TRBV11-1 and TRBJ2-1. This CDR3 has 16 amino acids. Germline V gives CDR1 SGHAT, CDR2 FQDESV (reference sequence). The CDR3 sequence: CASSSYTTFADNEQFF.

The chain carries TRBV7-3 and TRBJ2-7; lacking DNA, the TRBD2 call made by TCRdb goes unchecked. The germline CDR1 and CDR2 sequences are SGHTA and FQGTGA. The CDR3 has 14 residues. CDR3 region: CASSFGGNAYEQHF.

The rearrangement joins TRBV11-2 to TRBJ2-3; checking the TCRdb D call of TRBD2 is not possible without DNA. The CDR3 length is 15 residues. In germline, CDR1 is SGHAT, CDR2 FQNNGV. The CDR3 loop is CASSKWTSGGDTQYF.

The chain has TRBV12-3 or TRBV12-4 and TRBJ1-5; lacking DNA, the TRBD1 call made by TCRdb goes unchecked. The CDR3 sequence is 12 residues long. The CDR3 sequence: CATKQDNQPQHF.

This chain connects TRBV29-1 to TRBJ1-1; the TRBD1 assignment by TCRdb is unverifiable without DNA. This CDR3 is built from 12 residues. CDR1 and CDR2 (germline): SQVTM, ANQGSEA. CDR3 residues: CSGRGMNTEAFF.

CDR3 in amino acids: CASSQGAGVRDTEAFF. The chain recombines TRBV4-1 with TRBJ1-1; TCRdb outputs TRBD1, but without DNA this stays unchecked. Germline V gives CDR1 MGHRA, CDR2 YSYEKL. This CDR3 has 16 amino acids.

CDR3 loop: CASSPDYNEQFF. The rearrangement joins TRBV3-1 to TRBJ2-1. The CDR3 is 12 residues long. Germline V gives CDR1 LGHDT, CDR2 YNNKEL (reference sequence).

V and J are TRBV12-3 or TRBV12-4 and TRBJ2-5; the TCRdb call, TRBD2, lacks DNA for checking. The CDR3 loop spans 17 amino acids. CDR3 in amino acids: CASSLFASGIFGETQYF.

The chain employs TRBV20-1 and TRBJ1-1; TCRdb selects TRBD1, and the lack of DNA leaves this call unchecked. The CDR3 has 13 residues. Per germline, CDR1 DFQATT and CDR2 SNEGSKA (reference sequence). CDR3 protein: CSARDRVRPEAFF.

The chain combines TRBV13 with TRBJ1-1. Germline V lookup: CDR1 PRHDT, CDR2 FYEKMQ (reference sequence). The CDR3 spans 13 residues. The CDR3 here is CASSLVNSGEAFF. The whole variable domain, remainder taken from reference TRBV13 and TRBJ1-1, is AAGVIQSPRHLIKEKRETATLKCYPIPRHDTVYWYQQGPGQDPQFLISFYEKMQSDKGSIPDRFSAQQFSDYHSELNMSSLELGDSALYFCASSLVNSGEAFFGQGTRLTVV.

J is TRBJ2-1 and V is TRBV7-3; lacking DNA, the TRBD1 call made by TCRdb goes unchecked. This CDR3 has 15 residues. CDR1 and CDR2 (germline): SGHTA, FQGTGA. CDR3 in amino acids: CASSLSGTGASEQFF.

This rearrangement joins TRBV2 to TRBJ2-2. CDR1 and CDR2 (germline): SNHLY, FYNNEI. There are 12 residues in the CDR3. This CDR3 reads CASMVVIGELFF.

This chain connects TRBV4-3 to TRBJ2-7; TCRdb designates TRBD2, a call that cannot be tested without DNA. Germline assignment: CDR1 LGHNA and CDR2 YSLEER. This CDR3 has 14 residues. The CDR3 region is CASSPRGVADEQYF.

The CDR3 spells CASSDLPGDDNSPLHF. V gene TRBV2 combines with J gene TRBJ1-6; TCRdb outputs TRBD1, but without DNA this stays unchecked. Germline CDR1 and CDR2: SNHLY and FYNNEI. This CDR3 has 16 residues.

The V and J genes are TRBV29-1 and TRBJ2-5; as DNA is missing, the TRBD2 call by TCRdb cannot be tested. The V gene's germline CDR1 is SQVTM and CDR2 ANQGSEA. This CDR3 comprises 14 residues. The CDR3 region is CSAETSLGGETQYF. The whole variable domain, remainder taken from reference TRBV29-1 and TRBJ2-5, is SAVISQKPSRDICQRGTSLTIQCQVDSQVTMMFWYRQQPGQSLTLIATANQGSEATYESGFVIDKFPISRPNLTFSTLTVSNMSPEDSSIYLCSAETSLGGETQYFGPGTRLLVL.

The J gene is TRBJ2-6, the V gene TRBV7-9. Per germline, CDR1 SEHNR and CDR2 FQNEAQ (reference sequence). This CDR3 has 15 amino acids. Here the CDR3 reads CASSPRNSGANVLTF.

The V call is TRBV2, the J call TRBJ1-2. Germline V gene sequence: CDR1 SNHLY, CDR2 FYNNEI. The CDR3 totals 16 residues. CDR3 sequence: CASSDPTEGPGYGYTF.

V and J are TRBV7-2 and TRBJ2-7. Germline V gives CDR1 SGHTA, CDR2 FQGNSA. This CDR3 contains 14 residues. The CDR3 sequence is CASSLGASSYEQYF. Filled out from reference TRBV7-2 and TRBJ2-7, the complete variable domain reads GAGVSQSPSNKVTEKGKDVELRCDPISGHTALYWYRQSLGQGLEFLIYFQGNSAPDKSGLPSDRFSAERTGGSVSTLTIQRTQQEDSAVYLCASSLGASSYEQYFGPGTRLTVT.

The chain carries TRBV7-2 and TRBJ2-7; the TCRdb D gene call, TRBD1, has no DNA to confirm it. Germline assignment: CDR1 SGHTA and CDR2 FQGNSA. This CDR3 is 13 amino acids long. CDR3: CASSPGGSYEQYF.

This sequence joins TRBV29-1 and TRBJ2-7; checking the TCRdb D call of TRBD2 is not possible without DNA. CDR3 length: 14 residues. Germline-derived CDR1 and CDR2 are SQVTM and ANQGSEA. CDR3: CSVVRGASSYEQYF.